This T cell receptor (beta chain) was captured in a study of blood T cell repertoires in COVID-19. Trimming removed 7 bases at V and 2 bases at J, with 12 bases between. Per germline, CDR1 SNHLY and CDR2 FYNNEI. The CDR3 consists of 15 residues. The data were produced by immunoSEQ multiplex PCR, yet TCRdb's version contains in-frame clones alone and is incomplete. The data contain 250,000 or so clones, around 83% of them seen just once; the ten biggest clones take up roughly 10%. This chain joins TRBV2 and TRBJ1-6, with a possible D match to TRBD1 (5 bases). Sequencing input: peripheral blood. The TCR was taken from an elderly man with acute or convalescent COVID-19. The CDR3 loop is CASIFRVPYNSPLHF. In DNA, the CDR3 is TGTGCCAGCATCTTCAGGGTACCCTATAATTCACCCCTCCACTTT.